This T cell receptor beta chain derives from a study of OX40 agonist ivuxolimab in advanced cancers. Study outcomes and limitations: Expansion of clones was among the lowest in partial responders at 0.1-3.0 mg/kg.

A remark on this clone: What it recognizes is unknown.

TCRdb's table, derived via immunoSEQ multiplex PCR, lists solely in-frame clones and lacks some. The repertoire has tens of thousands of clones, about four fifths of them found once; the top ten carry roughly a quarter. The TCR was taken from an adult with an advanced solid tumor such as melanoma, head and neck, liver or kidney cancer. Material: CD4+ or CD8+ T cells sorted from blood, obtained in a trial of the OX40 agonist ivuxolimab.

The DNA for the CDR3 is TGTGCCAGCAGCTTAAAGGGACCCGGGAGCTCCGAGCAGTACTTC. This sequence encodes CASSLKGPGSSEQYF. This rearrangement joins TRBV7-3 to TRBJ2-7; TRBD2 might be the D (6 bases). V lost 1 base and J 6 bases, leaving 16 bases between the germline ends. There are 15 residues in the CDR3. The germline V gene encodes CDR1 SGHTA and CDR2 FQGTGA. Supplemented by reference TRBV7-3 and TRBJ2-7, the full variable domain reads GAGVSQTPSNKVTEKGKYVELRCDPISGHTALYWYRQSLGQGPEFLIYFQGTGAADDSGLPNDRFFAVRPEGSVSTLKIQRTERGDSAVYLCASSLKGPGSSEQYFGPGTRLTVT.